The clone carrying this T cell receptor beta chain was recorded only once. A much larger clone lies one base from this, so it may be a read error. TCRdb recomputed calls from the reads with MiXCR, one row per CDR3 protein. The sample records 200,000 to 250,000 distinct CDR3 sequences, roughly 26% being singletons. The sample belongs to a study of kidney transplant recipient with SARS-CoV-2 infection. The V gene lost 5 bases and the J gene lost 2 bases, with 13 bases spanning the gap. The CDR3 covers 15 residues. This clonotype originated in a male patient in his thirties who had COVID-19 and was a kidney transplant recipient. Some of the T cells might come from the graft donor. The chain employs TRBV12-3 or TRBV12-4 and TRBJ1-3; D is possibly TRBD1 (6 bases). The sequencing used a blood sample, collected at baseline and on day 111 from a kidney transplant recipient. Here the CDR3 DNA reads TGTGCCAGCAGTCGGAAGGGGGGCACTGGAAACACCATATATTTT. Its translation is CASSRKGGTGNTIYF.